This T cell receptor beta chain was found in a study of cytomegalovirus exposure and HLA in healthy donors. V lost 4 bases and J lost 4; bases outside the gene matches: 5. Germline CDR1 SGHTS, CDR2 YDEGEE. CDR3 size: 14 residues. Vbeta (60) and Jbeta (13) primers were used in the PCR. This table comes from immunoSEQ multiplex PCR, and its TCRdb copy is limited to in-frame clones, with some not included. The repertoire holds approximately 130,000 clones, with over 70% as singletons. Sequencing used PBMCs. The receptor was isolated from a middle-aged woman in good health and CMV-seronegative. The genes are TRBV5-8 and TRBJ2-5, with 9 bases fitting TRBD1. In DNA, the CDR3 is TGTGCCAGCAGCAGCGGACAGGGGTCAGAGACCCAGTACTTC. It translates to CASSSGQGSETQYF.